The clone carrying this T cell receptor beta chain has a count of ten or more. This entry comes from a study of T-cell reconstitution after alpha-beta-depleted transplantation in children. The library targeted TCRbeta and was prepared with unique molecular identifiers. From the PCR reads, TCRdb called clonotypes with MiXCR, one entry per CDR3 protein. The data hold around 680,000 distinct CDR3 sequences, with roughly 17% observed a single time. Sequenced here: PBMCs from the stem cell graft donor, sampled from the stem cell graft. The clonotype comes from a human donor who donated a stem cell graft to a child with acute myeloid leukemia.

The CDR3 sequence is CSARDSWSGRGGADTQYF. The CDR3, as DNA: TGCAGTGCTAGAGACAGTTGGAGTGGGCGGGGGGGCGCAGATACGCAGTATTTT. The chain uses TRBV20-1 and TRBJ2-3; 9 bases map to TRBD2. Trimming cost V 0 bases and J 4 bases; bases outside gene matches: 14. The CDR3 extends over 18 amino acids. Per the germline V gene, CDR1 is DFQATT and CDR2 is SNEGSKA (reference sequence).